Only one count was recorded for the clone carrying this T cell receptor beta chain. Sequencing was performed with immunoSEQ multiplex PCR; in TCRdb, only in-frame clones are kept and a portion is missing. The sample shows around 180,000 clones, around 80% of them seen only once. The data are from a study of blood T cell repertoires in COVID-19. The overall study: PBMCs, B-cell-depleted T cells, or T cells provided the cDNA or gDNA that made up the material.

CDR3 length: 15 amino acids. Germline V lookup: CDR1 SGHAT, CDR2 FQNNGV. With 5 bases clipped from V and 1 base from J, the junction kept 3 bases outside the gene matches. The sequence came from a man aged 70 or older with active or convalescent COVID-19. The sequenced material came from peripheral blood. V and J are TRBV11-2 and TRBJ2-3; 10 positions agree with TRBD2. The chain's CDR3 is CASSGLAGGTDTQYF. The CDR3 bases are TGTGCCAGCAGCGGCCTAGCGGGAGGCACAGATACGCAGTATTTT.